This record looks at one TCR beta chain sequence and its context. Its specificity is unknown. An end of the junction does not agree with germline; a read error may underlie this. Only Caucasian adults living in Nashville, Tennessee served as donors. The data originate from a study of shared clonotypes between healthy human individuals. This CDR3 is 16 amino acids long. Germline-derived CDR1 and CDR2 are SSHAT and FNYEAQ (reference sequence). For every subset, genomic DNA was evenly distributed across several immunoSEQ plates. Sequenced by immunoSEQ multiplex PCR; TCRdb stores in-frame clones only, minus some. The sample comprises 2 million to 2.5 million clones, around 95% of which are singletons, and 0.1% to 0.15% rests with the top ten. Whole-study results and caveats: The study found lower generation probabilities in non-shared clonotypes than in those shared by all four donors.

Sequences were obtained from naive CD4+ T cells sorted from blood. Subset given: CD45RA+ positively selected. This TCR derives from a man between 18 and 35 years old in good health. The chain has TRBV7-7 and TRBJ2-1; 8 positions match TRBD2. CDR3 DNA sequence: TGTGCTAGCAGTCCCGGGGGGGCTGGGTCCTACAATGAGCAGTTCTTC. Translated, it gives CASSPGGAGSYNEQFF.